This is a list of T cell receptor beta chains from one sample in a study of blood T cell repertoires in COVID-19. Profiling relied on immunoSEQ multiplex PCR, and the TCRdb table lists in-frame clones only, not all of them. The profile covers fewer than 250,000 clones, with about 85% appearing a single time and 5.5% to 7.5% taken by the ten largest. Sequences were obtained from peripheral blood. The source is a woman aged 60 to 75 with active or convalescent COVID-19. CDR3s include the opening cysteine and the closing phenylalanine or tryptophan. D genes are given only for firm matches. A row's size may be missing; if present it is once, few, many or a size class.

len | d_gene | j_gene | abundance | v_gene | CDR3aa | CDR3nt
13 | . | TRBJ2-5 | . | TRBV7-6 | CASSFPYQETQYF | TGTGCCAGCAGCTTCCCGTACCAAGAGACCCAGTACTTC
14 | . | TRBJ2-1 | once | TRBV7-9 | CATSERGRDNEQFF | TGTGCCACCTCAGAACGCGGCCGTGACAATGAGCAGTTCTTC
11 | . | TRBJ2-5 | . | TRBV10-2 | CASAKQETQYF | TGCGCCAGCGCTAAACAAGAGACCCAGTACTTC
14 | . | TRBJ1-4 | . | TRBV13 | CASSLRTVNEKLFF | TGTGCCAGCAGCTTACGGACAGTTAATGAAAAACTGTTTTTT
16 | TRBD1 | TRBJ1-5 | . | TRBV7-6 | CASSLGTGVSGQPQHF | TGTGCCAGCAGCTTAGGGACAGGTGTGTCGGGTCAGCCCCAGCATTTT
14 | . | TRBJ1-4 | . | TRBV2 | CASSVRQANEKLFF | TGTGCCAGCAGTGTCAGACAGGCTAATGAAAAACTGTTTTTT
15 | TRBD2 | TRBJ2-1 | . | TRBV27 | CASRILSGDEREQFF | TGTGCCAGCAGGATACTCAGCGGGGATGAGCGTGAGCAGTTCTTC
13 | . | TRBJ2-2 | . | TRBV13 | CASSLEGAGELFF | TGTGCCAGCAGCTTAGAGGGGGCCGGGGAGCTGTTTTTT
14 | TRBD2 | TRBJ2-7 | . | TRBV5-1 | CASSLTSGRGEQYF | TGCGCCAGCAGCTTAACTAGCGGGAGGGGTGAGCAGTACTTC
17 | . | TRBJ2-7 | . | TRBV25-1 | CASSIHGTSGARYEQYF | TGTGCCAGCAGTATACACGGGACATCCGGGGCCCGGTACGAGCAGTACTTC
13 | . | TRBJ1-1 | . | TRBV5-6 | CASSFLAGAEAFF | TGTGCCAGCAGCTTTCTCGCCGGTGCTGAAGCTTTCTTT
14 | . | TRBJ1-1 | . | TRBV9 | CASSAAVRNTEAFF | TGTGCCAGCAGCGCAGCGGTAAGAAACACTGAAGCTTTCTTT
15 | TRBD1 | TRBJ1-1 | . | TRBV5-1 | CASSFGTGERTEAFF | TGCGCCAGCAGCTTCGGGACAGGGGAGCGCACTGAAGCTTTCTTT
15 | . | TRBJ2-5 | once | TRBV5-4 | CASSLDLGGTETQYF | TGTGCCAGCAGCTTAGATTTGGGCGGGACAGAGACCCAGTACTTC
15 | . | TRBJ2-1 | . | TRBV27 | CASSRFGQSYNEQFF | TGTGCCAGCAGTAGGTTTGGACAGTCCTACAATGAGCAGTTCTTC
16 | . | TRBJ1-2 | once | TRBV11-3 | CASSQNLDSLVYGYTF | TGTGCCAGCAGCCAAAATCTCGACAGTCTGGTCTATGGCTACACCTTC
15 | TRBD2 | TRBJ2-3 | . | TRBV7-6 | CASSQTGRETDTQYF | TGTGCCAGCAGCCAAACCGGGCGGGAGACGGATACGCAGTATTTT
16 | TRBD1 | TRBJ1-4 | . | TRBV19 | CASSGGQGAINEKLFF | TGTGCCAGTAGTGGGGGACAGGGGGCGATAAACGAAAAACTGTTTTTT
15 | . | TRBJ2-3 | . | TRBV4-1 | CASSQTPASTDTQYF | TGCGCCAGCAGCCAGACTCCCGCTAGCACAGATACGCAGTATTTT
15 | . | TRBJ2-1 | once | TRBV6-1 | CASSDRDWARDEQFF | TGTGCCAGCAGTGATCGTGACTGGGCGCGGGATGAGCAGTTCTTC
14 | . | TRBJ1-5 | . | TRBV27 | CASSPIDSNQPQHF | TGTGCCAGCAGTCCGATAGATAGCAATCAGCCCCAGCATTTT
19 | TRBD1 | TRBJ2-3 | . | TRBV24-1 | CATSDFGTGGWGGTDTQYF | TGTGCCACCAGTGATTTTGGGACAGGGGGATGGGGGGGCACAGATACGCAGTATTTT
14 | TRBD1 | TRBJ1-6 | few | TRBV3-1/TRBV3-2 | CASSRYRGNSPLHF | TGTGCCAGCAGCCGATACAGGGGAAATTCACCCCTCCACTTT
13 | TRBD1 | TRBJ1-2 | . | TRBV2 | CASSDRTGMSYTF | TGTGCCAGCAGTGATAGGACAGGGATGAGCTACACCTTC
16 | TRBD2 | TRBJ2-1 | . | TRBV4-1 | CASSQAPPREGSEQFF | TGCGCCAGCAGCCAAGCCCCCCCTAGGGAGGGGAGTGAGCAGTTCTTC
13 | TRBD1 | TRBJ2-7 | . | TRBV6-5 | CASSYNRGYEQYF | TGTGCCAGCAGTTATAACAGGGGATACGAGCAGTACTTC
14 | TRBD1 | TRBJ1-1 | . | TRBV25-1 | CASSEYSTGGSAFF | TGTGCCAGCAGTGAATATTCGACAGGGGGCAGCGCTTTCTTT
14 | . | TRBJ1-2 | . | TRBV6-5 | CASRRGGANYGYTF | TGTGCCAGCAGAAGGGGAGGTGCTAACTATGGCTACACCTTC
15 | . | TRBJ2-4 | . | TRBV10-2 | CASSEVVLAKNIQYF | TGCGCCAGCAGTGAGGTGGTACTAGCCAAAAACATTCAGTACTTC
16 | . | TRBJ2-1 | . | TRBV24-1 | CATSDQQFGSYNEQFF | TGTGCCACCAGTGACCAACAGTTTGGCTCCTACAATGAGCAGTTCTTC
15 | . | TRBJ2-1 | . | TRBV2 | CASSKAGISYNEQFF | TGTGCCAGCAGTAAAGCGGGCATCTCCTACAATGAGCAGTTCTTC
15 | TRBD1 | TRBJ1-4 | . | TRBV28 | CASSSQGQVGEKLFF | TGTGCCAGCAGTTCTCAGGGACAGGTCGGGGAAAAACTGTTTTTT
16 | . | TRBJ1-4 | . | TRBV19 | CASSRTNRVTNEKLFF | TGTGCCAGTAGTCGAACCAACAGGGTGACTAATGAAAAACTGTTTTTT
16 | TRBD1 | TRBJ2-1 | . | TRBV3-1/TRBV3-2 | CASSQAWTGDFNEQFF | TGTGCCAGCAGCCAAGCGTGGACAGGGGACTTCAATGAGCAGTTCTTC
17 | . | TRBJ2-1 | few | TRBV5-8 | CASSLGPRRSTYNEQFF | TGTGCCAGCAGCTTGGGCCCCCGGAGGTCCACCTACAATGAGCAGTTCTTC
14 | . | TRBJ2-1 | . | TRBV5-1 | CASSLGGSPDEQFF | TGCGCCAGCAGCTTGGGAGGGAGTCCCGATGAGCAGTTCTTC
16 | . | TRBJ2-1 | . | TRBV15 | CATSRDLGGGWSEQFF | TGTGCCACCAGCAGAGATTTGGGCGGGGGCTGGAGTGAGCAGTTCTTC
13 | . | TRBJ1-1 | once | TRBV12-3/TRBV12-4 | CASRTMGVTEAFF | TGTGCCAGCAGGACCATGGGAGTCACTGAAGCTTTCTTT
15 | . | TRBJ2-1 | . | TRBV3-1/TRBV3-2 | CASSQSASAYNEQFF | TGTGCCAGCAGCCAATCCGCTAGCGCCTACAATGAGCAGTTCTTC
15 | TRBD1 | TRBJ2-5 | . | TRBV18 | CASSGAPGGADSQYF | TGTGCCAGCTCGGGAGCGCCAGGGGGCGCAGACTCCCAGTACTTC